These 25 T cell receptor beta chains share one sample of origin, sequenced in a study of blood T cell repertoires in COVID-19. Only in-frame clones appear in the TCRdb table, and some are missing; sequencing was by immunoSEQ multiplex PCR. The sample yields roughly 75,000 clones, roughly 90% seen once. The sample consisted of peripheral blood. These receptors were obtained from a man in his 60s with acute or convalescent COVID-19.

The chain employs TRBV7-4 and TRBJ1-6; D is uncertain. This CDR3 has 16 amino acids. The germline gives CDR1 SGHVT, CDR2 SQSDAQ. The V and J ends lost 4 bases and 5 bases respectively, with 15 bases between them. The CDR3 is CASSSTVGLHNSPLHF. The CDR3 DNA follows: TGTGCCAGCAGCTCTACGGTGGGCCTTCATAATTCACCCCTCCACTTT.

This chain joins TRBV30 and TRBJ2-2; D is possibly TRBD2 (5 bases). This CDR3 is built from 15 residues. The V gene's germline CDR1 is GTSNPN and CDR2 SVGIG (reference sequence). V lost 3 bases and J lost 3, with 14 bases in between. For the CDR3, the DNA is TGTGCCTGGAGGACGGGATGGGCGGACACCGGGGAGCTGTTTTTT. Translated: CAWRTGWADTGELFF.

V and J are TRBV29-1 and TRBJ2-5; D is ambiguous. CDR3 size: 13 residues. V dropped 3 bases and J dropped 1 base, with 9 bases sitting between them. Germline V gene sequence: CDR1 SQVTM, CDR2 ANQGSEA. In DNA form, the CDR3 reads TGCAGCGTTGAGGCTCAGTTCCAAGAGACCCAGTACTTC. This encodes CSVEAQFQETQYF.

V is TRBV30 and J is TRBJ1-2, with TRBD1 matching 7 bases. The J segment lost 5 bases and the V segment lost 4 bases, leaving 10 bases of the junction unmatched. Germline V gene sequence: CDR1 GTSNPN, CDR2 SVGIG (reference sequence). The CDR3 covers 14 residues. The CDR3 reads CAWNPGQKTYGYTF. The CDR3 nucleotides are TGTGCCTGGAACCCGGGACAGAAAACTTATGGCTACACCTTC.

CDR3 loop: CASSFLSGANVLTF. The CDR3 bases are TGCGCCAGCAGCTTCCTCTCTGGGGCCAACGTCCTGACTTTC. The chain employs TRBV5-1 and TRBJ2-6; D gene uncertain. Germline values: CDR1 SGHRS, CDR2 YFSETQ. V was clipped by 2 bases and J by 0 bases, with 3 bases between them. This CDR3 spans 14 amino acids.

V is TRBV19 and J is TRBJ2-7, with 9 nucleotides matching TRBD2. Germline CDR1 is LNHDA and CDR2 is SQIVND (reference sequence). The CDR3 is 17 amino acids. The trim removed 4 bases at V and 2 bases at J, leaving 12 bases unmatched. The DNA for the CDR3 is TGTGCCAGTAGTACCGGGGGCACCTTAGCGGGAGCCTACGAGCAGTACTTC. Translated, it gives CASSTGGTLAGAYEQYF.

This clone was found a few times. The rearrangement links TRBV30 to TRBJ1-2; a possible D gene is TRBD1 (5 bases). This CDR3 is built from 15 residues. Germline-derived CDR1 and CDR2 are GTSNPN and SVGIG (reference sequence). V lost 1 base to trimming and J lost 0 bases, with 12 bases between them. The CDR3 loop is CAWSGGETTNYGYTF. The DNA of the CDR3 is TGTGCCTGGAGTGGGGGGGAAACCACTAACTATGGCTACACCTTC.

The rearrangement links TRBV12-2 to TRBJ2-2; the table's D call, TRBD2, has no DNA check behind it. TRBV12-2 is a pseudogene locus. There are 21 residues in the CDR3. The CDR3 is CASRPITSGGAFRIDPGELFF. The DNA for the CDR3 is TGTGCAAGTCGCCCGATTACTAGCGGGGGGGCCTTTCGTATCGATCCCGGGGAGCTGTTTTTT.

In this sample, this clone turned up once. Other DNA sequences in the sample encode the same CDR3. Written as DNA, the CDR3 is TGCGCCAGCAGCTTGGTGGGGGGAGAGCAGTACTTC. Its protein is CASSLVGGEQYF. The V call is TRBV5-1, the J call TRBJ2-7; a possible D gene is TRBD2 (6 bases). V lost 0 bases to trimming and J lost 7 bases, with 8 bases between them. The germline V gene has CDR1 SGHRS and CDR2 YFSETQ. The CDR3 is made up of 12 amino acids.

This chain connects TRBV9 to TRBJ2-3; 7 bases match TRBD2. Germline lookup yields CDR1 SGDLS and CDR2 YYNGEE. This CDR3 comprises 16 residues. V was clipped by 0 bases and J by 7 bases; unmatched bases: 11. The CDR3 sequence: CASSVGGSGQANTQYF. CDR3 DNA sequence: TGTGCCAGCAGCGTAGGGGGTAGCGGGCAGGCGAATACGCAGTATTTT.

V usage is TRBV27 and J usage is TRBJ1-6; TRBD1 aligns across 9 bases. The germline V gene has CDR1 MNHEY and CDR2 SMNVEV (reference sequence). V shed 8 bases and J 7 bases; nucleotides not matched to a gene: 12. The CDR3 consists of 16 residues. CDR3 coding DNA: TGTGCCAGCTGCCCCGGAACAGGGGGCCTAAATTCACCCCTCCACTTT. Encoded protein: CASCPGTGGLNSPLHF.

The chain employs TRBV6-5 and TRBJ1-2; 8 bases fit TRBD1. Germline assignment: CDR1 MNHEY and CDR2 SVGAGI. Germline trimming cut 2 bases from V and 7 bases from J; bases unmatched to any gene: 6. The CDR3 covers 14 residues. This chain's CDR3 is CASSYDVGTGGYTF. The CDR3 bases are TGTGCCAGCAGTTACGACGTTGGGACAGGTGGCTACACCTTC.

This chain uses TRBV5-1 with TRBJ1-1; D ambiguous. CDR1 SGHRS and CDR2 YFSETQ come from the germline V gene. V was pared by 0 bases and J by 0 bases, with 9 bases between. The CDR3 covers 15 residues. The CDR3 region has the DNA TGCGCCAGCAGCTTGGAGGGCGGGGTGAACACTGAAGCTTTCTTT. Residues: CASSLEGGVNTEAFF.

The CDR3 protein is CASSSSGVEQYF. As DNA, the CDR3 is TGTGCCAGCAGTTCTTCAGGGGTCGAGCAGTACTTC. The rearrangement joins TRBV27 to TRBJ2-7; TRBD1 is a possible D gene (6 bases). The germline V gene encodes CDR1 MNHEY and CDR2 SMNVEV (reference sequence). The CDR3 totals 12 residues. The germline V and J ends were trimmed by 4 bases and 6 bases, with 10 bases remaining between them.

V gene TRBV7-9 combines with J gene TRBJ1-1; unclear D gene. V was clipped by 3 bases and J by 1 base, with 6 bases between them. Germline V gene lookup returns CDR1 SEHNR and CDR2 FQNEAQ (reference sequence). The CDR3 contains 13 residues. The CDR3 spells CASSFTGNTEAFF. In DNA, the CDR3 is TGTGCCAGCAGCTTTACGGGGAACACTGAAGCTTTCTTT.

This clone was seen just once. The gene calls are TRBV3-1 (or the pseudogene TRBV3-2) and TRBJ2-1; 10 nucleotides line up with TRBD1. J gave up 6 bases and V 3 bases, and 14 bases lay outside the gene matches. The CDR3 sequence is 18 residues long. Per germline, CDR1 LGHDT and CDR2 YNNKEL (reference sequence). CDR3 sequence: CASSQATGGAIRINEQFF. The CDR3 nucleotides are TGTGCCAGCAGCCAGGCGACAGGGGGCGCGATTCGGATCAATGAGCAGTTCTTC.

V and J are TRBV3-1 (or the pseudogene TRBV3-2) and TRBJ2-1; TRBD1 agrees at 10 bases. This CDR3 is built from 17 residues. Germline V gene sequence: CDR1 LGHDT, CDR2 YNNKEL (reference sequence). V lost 2 bases to trimming and J lost 0 bases; unmatched junction nucleotides: 4. The DNA for the CDR3 is TGTGCCAGCAGCCAATTCCGGGACAGGGGCTCCTACAATGAGCAGTTCTTC. Its translation: CASSQFRDRGSYNEQFF.

The V call is TRBV6-5, the J call TRBJ1-1, with D perhaps matching TRBD1 (6 bases). The CDR3 covers 14 residues. V was trimmed by 8 bases and J by 0 bases, leaving 13 bases between them. Germline assignment: CDR1 MNHEY and CDR2 SVGAGI. CDR3 loop: CASGLGAMNTEAFF. Here the CDR3 DNA reads TGTGCCAGCGGGTTGGGGGCAATGAACACTGAAGCTTTCTTT.

This chain uses TRBV19 with TRBJ2-5; 8 nucleotides align to TRBD2. This CDR3 has 12 residues. CDR1 and CDR2 from the germline V gene are LNHDA and SQIVND (reference sequence). The V gene end was trimmed by 9 bases and the J gene end by 5 bases; junction bases not matched to a gene: 5. CDR3 nucleotide sequence: TGTGCCAGCGGGAGGGCCTGGGAGACCCAGTACTTC. Protein: CASGRAWETQYF.

The rearrangement uses TRBV6-2 or TRBV6-3 and TRBJ1-4; the match to TRBD1 covers 7 bases. Germline V gene data show CDR1 as MNHEY and CDR2 as SVGEGT. The CDR3 consists of 16 residues. Trimming at V came to 2 bases and at J to 6 bases, leaving 9 bases not matched to a gene. CDR3 sequence: CASSYTTGRPDEKLFF. Here the CDR3 DNA reads TGTGCCAGCAGTTACACGACAGGGCGGCCGGATGAAAAACTGTTTTTT.

The chain employs TRBV29-1 and TRBJ2-2; 9 bases match TRBD1. The CDR3 covers 12 residues. In germline, CDR1 is SQVTM, CDR2 ANQGSEA. Trimming at V came to 4 bases and at J to 6 bases, leaving 0 bases not matched to a gene. CDR3: CSVGQGAGELFF. The CDR3 DNA is TGCAGCGTTGGACAGGGGGCCGGGGAGCTGTTTTTT.

The chain is built from TRBV19 and TRBJ1-1; 8 bases fit TRBD1. J gave up 1 base and V 5 bases, and 15 bases lay outside the gene matches. Germline V CDR1 and CDR2: LNHDA, SQIVND (reference sequence). The CDR3 totals 18 residues. CDR3 coding DNA: TGTGCCAGTAGTTTCCCTCTTCAGGGGGCGGGAAAGAACACTGAAGCTTTCTTT. It encodes CASSFPLQGAGKNTEAFF.

The chain uses TRBV27 and TRBJ2-3; tentative D call: TRBD1 (6 bases). V lost 5 bases and J 2 bases, leaving 17 bases between the germline ends. Germline-derived CDR1 and CDR2 are MNHEY and SMNVEV (reference sequence). The CDR3 is 16 amino acids. DNA for the CDR3: TGTGCCAGCAGTCGCCGACAGGTGGGGGACACAGATACGCAGTATTTT. Its translation: CASSRRQVGDTDTQYF.

V gene TRBV27 combines with J gene TRBJ1-1; the match to TRBD1 covers 11 bases. Germline CDR1 reads MNHEY; CDR2 reads SMNVEV (reference sequence). This CDR3 comprises 13 residues. The V and J ends lost 6 bases and 6 bases, in that order; junction bases with no gene match: 3. The CDR3, as DNA: TGTGCCAGCAGACCGGGACAGGGGGCTGAAGCTTTCTTT. Translated: CASRPGQGAEAFF.

The V call is TRBV6-6, the J call TRBJ2-1; 14 nucleotides match TRBD2. Germline V gene lookup returns CDR1 MNHNY and CDR2 SVGAGI (reference sequence). This CDR3 spans 17 amino acids. The ends lost 5 bases at V and 7 bases at J; junction bases unmatched: 10. CDR3 protein: CASSPTPGTSGSNEQFF. Written as DNA, the CDR3 is TGTGCCAGCAGTCCCACACCCGGGACTAGCGGGAGTAATGAGCAGTTCTTC.